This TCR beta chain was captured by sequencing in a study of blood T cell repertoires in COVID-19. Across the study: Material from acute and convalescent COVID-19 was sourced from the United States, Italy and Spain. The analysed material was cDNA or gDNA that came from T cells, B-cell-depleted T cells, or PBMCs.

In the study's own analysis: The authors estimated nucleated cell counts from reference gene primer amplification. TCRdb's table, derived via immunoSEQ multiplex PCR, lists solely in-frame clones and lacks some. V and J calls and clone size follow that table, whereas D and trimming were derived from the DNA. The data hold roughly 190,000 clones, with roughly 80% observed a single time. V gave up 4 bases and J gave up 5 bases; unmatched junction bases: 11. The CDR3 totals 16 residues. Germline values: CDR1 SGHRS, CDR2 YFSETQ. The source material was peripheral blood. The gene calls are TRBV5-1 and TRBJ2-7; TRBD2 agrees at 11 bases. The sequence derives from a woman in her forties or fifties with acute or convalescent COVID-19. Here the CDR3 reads CASSPFTSGSFHEQYF. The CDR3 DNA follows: TGCGCCAGCAGCCCATTTACTAGCGGGAGCTTCCACGAGCAGTACTTC.